The next 23 T cell receptor beta chains were all read from a single sample in a study of regulatory T cells in long-lasting Graves disease. As for time point: newly diagnosed GD, antithyroid drugs for less than 3 months. There was RNA extracted from PBMCs, and the TCR library was made from it. Investigators prepared the TCR beta libraries by applying iRepertoire HTBI primers and Arm-PCR of CDR3 regions. Each CDR3 protein gets one entry after TCRdb re-called the multiplex PCR reads with MiXCR. The repertoire has under 700,000 distinct CDR3 sequences, roughly a sixth of them found once; the top ten carry 20% to 25%. In addition, the sample was reused for a study of T cells in Graves' hyperthyroidism and ophthalmopathy.

The sequenced sample was peripheral blood mononuclear cells (PBMCs), obtained at new diagnosis, from a patient treated with antithyroid drugs. These TCRs come from a woman aged 40-65 years with Graves disease.

The sample holds a few counts of this clonotype. The gene calls are TRBV7-8 and TRBJ2-5; D may be TRBD1 (7 bases). The CDR3 is 15 residues long. Trimming took 4 bases from V and 5 from J, leaving 17 bases between them. CDR1 SGHVS and CDR2 FQNEAQ come from the germline V gene. The CDR3 region is CASSSLGGGFETQYF. DNA for the CDR3: TGTGCCAGCAGCTCCCTTGGAGGGGGCTTCGAGACCCAGTACTTC. The whole variable domain, filled in from reference TRBV7-8 and TRBJ2-5, reads GAGVSQSPRYKVAKRGQDVALRCDPISGHVSLFWYQQALGQGPEFLTYFQNEAQLDKSGLPSDRFFAERPEGSVSTLKIQRTQQEDSAVYLCASSSLGGGFETQYFGPGTRLLVL.

This clonotype showed up many times. CDR3 DNA: TGCGCCAGCAGCTCGACGACCGGAACATTCTACAATGAGCAGTTCTTC. This encodes CASSSTTGTFYNEQFF. J is TRBJ2-1 and V is TRBV5-1; the D is unclear. Germline CDR1 reads SGHRS; CDR2 reads YFSETQ. V gave up 3 bases and J gave up 3 bases, with 16 bases separating them. CDR3 length equals 16 residues.

This clonotype came up a few times. This chain joins TRBV6-1 and TRBJ2-5; D uncertain. The CDR3 has 13 residues. Looked up from germline, CDR1 is MNHNS and CDR2 is SASEGT. V dropped 6 bases and J dropped 1 base, with 9 bases sitting between them. The CDR3 is CASRQPSQETQYF. The CDR3 nucleotides are TGTGCCAGCAGACAGCCAAGCCAAGAGACCCAGTACTTC.

This rearrangement joins TRBV5-1 to TRBJ1-1; maybe TRBD1 (6 bases). Germline-derived CDR1 and CDR2 are SGHRS and YFSETQ. Trimming pared 4 bases from V and 5 bases from J, leaving 18 bases between. This CDR3 has 15 amino acids. The CDR3 nucleotides read TGCGCCAGCAGCACAGATTCGGGGGCGGTAACTGAAGCTTTCTTT. Translated: CASSTDSGAVTEAFF.

This clonotype was detected a few times. The V call is TRBV9, the J call TRBJ2-1; TRBD2 agrees at 9 bases. This CDR3 has 16 residues. Germline V CDR1 and CDR2: SGDLS, YYNGEE. J gave up 0 bases and V 1 base, and 2 bases lay outside the gene matches. In nucleotides, the CDR3 is TGTGCCAGCAGCGTAAGCGGGGGGACCTCCTACAATGAGCAGTTCTTC. It translates to CASSVSGGTSYNEQFF.

This clonotype was seen only once. A far larger clone is a single base away, which makes a read error likely. The gene calls are TRBV28 and TRBJ2-1; TRBD1 matches 12 bases. Germline loops: CDR1 MDHEN, CDR2 SYDVKM. The V and J ends lost 11 bases and 10 bases, in that order; junction bases with no gene match: 9. The CDR3 contains 13 residues. The CDR3 bases are TGTGCCGTCCCGGGACAGGGGGCTGGCGAGCAGTTCTTC. This codes for CAVPGQGAGEQFF.

This clonotype was counted many times. The rearrangement uses TRBV20-1 and TRBJ1-1; weak D call: TRBD1 (6 bases). Germline loops: CDR1 DFQATT, CDR2 SNEGSKA (reference sequence). V lost 0 bases, J lost 7 bases, and 21 bases lay in between. CDR3 length: 16 amino acids. CDR3 amino acids: CSARDGIIWAGVEAFF. The CDR3 nucleotides read TGCAGTGCTAGAGATGGAATCATCTGGGCAGGGGTTGAAGCTTTCTTT.

This clonotype was seen ten or more times. Germline and junction disagree at one end, which may indicate a read error. The rearrangement joins TRBV20-1 to TRBJ2-3; 11 bases fit TRBD2. This CDR3 comprises 15 residues. CDR1 and CDR2 from the germline V gene are DFQATT and SNEGSKA (reference sequence). The CDR3 DNA is TGCGGTGCTCTTACTTTAGCGGGGGGGCCAGATACGCAGTATTTT. It is translated as CGALTLAGGPDTQYF.

A word on this clonotype: A single base separates this from a much larger clone, so it may be a read error. This CDR3 fails to terminate in the conserved phenylalanine or tryptophan, so it likely reflects a read error. The chain carries TRBV28 and TRBJ1-1; TRBD1 is a possible D gene (6 bases). This CDR3 has 16 amino acids. CDR1 and CDR2 from the germline V gene are MDHEN and SYDVKM. Trimming shortened V by 6 bases and J by 2 bases, and 19 bases separated the two germline ends. CDR3 residues: CASSKNGDTRNTEAFS. CDR3 DNA sequence: TGTGCCAGCAGCAAAAACGGGGACACCAGAAACACTGAAGCTTTCTCT.

This clonotype has a count of ten or more. The rearrangement uses TRBV3-1 and TRBJ1-1; 7 bases align to TRBD1. The germline CDR1 and CDR2 sequences are LGHDT and YNNKEL (reference sequence). CDR3 size: 15 residues. J lost 1 base, V lost 5 bases, and 7 bases had no gene match. The CDR3 is CASSSTGRGNTEAFF. The DNA of the CDR3 is TGTGCCAGCAGCTCGACAGGGCGGGGGAACACTGAAGCTTTCTTT.

Details on this clonotype: A much larger clonotype is one base distant, so this may be a read error. The chain has TRBV30 and TRBJ1-1, with D tentatively TRBD1 (5 bases). CDR3 length: 13 amino acids. Germline V gives CDR1 GTSNPN, CDR2 SVGIG (reference sequence). CDR3 coding DNA: TGTGCCTGGAGTGAGCAGGGATACGATGAAACTTTCTTT. Protein sequence: CAWSEQGYDETFF.

This clonotype has ten or more counts. The chain is built from TRBV19 and TRBJ1-1; D might be TRBD1 (6 bases). V lost 3 bases and J lost 2, with 10 bases in between. In germline, CDR1 is LNHDA, CDR2 SQIVND (reference sequence). The CDR3 spans 14 residues. The CDR3 protein is CASSMYRDNTEAFF. The CDR3 coding sequence is TGTGCCAGTAGTATGTACAGGGATAACACTGAAGCTTTCTTT.

The sample holds one count of this clonotype. The likely explanation is a read error, given a far larger clone one base away. The chain recombines TRBV7-2 with TRBJ2-5; TRBD1 aligns across 11 bases. J gave up 11 bases and V 5 bases, and 10 bases lay outside the gene matches. This CDR3 has 14 amino acids. Germline CDR1 reads SGHTA; CDR2 reads FQGNSA. CDR3 coding DNA: TGTGCCAGCAGCCGGGACAGGGGGGGCGATGAGCAGTACTTC. Translation: CASSRDRGGDEQYF.

The rearrangement joins TRBV2 to TRBJ2-7, with D hard to call. V shed 6 bases and J shed 3 bases, with 24 bases lying between them. The length of the CDR3 is 17 residues. Germline lookup yields CDR1 SNHLY and CDR2 FYNNEI. This chain's CDR3 is CASRERLGSPLIYEQYF. The CDR3 DNA follows: TGTGCCAGCAGAGAAAGGCTTGGGTCCCCCCTCATCTACGAGCAGTACTTC.

Ten or more counts support this clonotype. V usage is TRBV11-2 and J usage is TRBJ2-2; D is possibly TRBD2 (5 bases). The V gene lost 1 base and the J gene lost 7 bases, with 7 bases spanning the gap. Germline V gene sequence: CDR1 SGHAT, CDR2 FQNNGV. The CDR3 contains 13 residues. The CDR3 loop reads CASSLGAVGELFF. CDR3 bases: TGTGCCAGCAGCTTAGGAGCGGTCGGGGAGCTGTTTTTT. Together with reference TRBV11-2 and TRBJ2-2, the CDR3 gives the full variable domain: EAGVAQSPRYKIIEKRQSVAFWCNPISGHATLYWYQQILGQGPKLLIQFQNNGVVDDSQLPKDRFSAERLKGVDSTLKIQPAKLEDSAVYLCASSLGAVGELFFGEGSRLTVL.

The CDR3 DNA reads as TGTGCCAGCTCAAGTTCTAGCGGGGGATATTACGAGCAGTACTTC. This translates into CASSSSSGGYYEQYF. The rearrangement joins TRBV18 to TRBJ2-7; 10 nucleotides line up with TRBD2. V was clipped by 5 bases and J by 4 bases; unmatched bases: 8. This CDR3 has 15 amino acids. CDR1 and CDR2 from the germline V gene are KGHSH and LQKENI. Using reference TRBV18 and TRBJ2-7 for the parts outside the CDR3, the full variable domain is NAGVMQNPRHLVRRRGQEARLRCSPMKGHSHVYWYRQLPEEGLKFMVYLQKENIIDESGMPKERFSAEFPKEGPSILRIQQVVRGDSAAYFCASSSSSGGYYEQYFGPGTRLTVT.

This clonotype was counted ten times or more. The V gene is TRBV20-1, the J gene TRBJ1-1, with D maybe TRBD1 (5 bases). The CDR3 has 12 amino acids. CDR1 is DFQATT, CDR2 SNEGSKA, per germline (reference sequence). The germline V and J ends were trimmed by 5 bases and 1 base, with 8 bases remaining between them. The CDR3 protein is CSAGDGNTEAFF. In DNA form, the CDR3 reads TGCAGTGCTGGGGACGGGAACACTGAAGCTTTCTTT.

V gene TRBV18 combines with J gene TRBJ2-3, with D perhaps matching TRBD2 (7 bases). Near its end, the DNA agrees better with TRBJ2-5, so the J call may be wrong. Per germline, CDR1 KGHSH and CDR2 LQKENI. The CDR3 consists of 15 residues. The CDR3 here is CASSPGGGARVTQYF. CDR3 nucleotide sequence: TGTGCCAGCTCACCAGGAGGGGGGGCCCGTGTGACCCAGTACTTC.

The chain combines TRBV10-2 with TRBJ1-1; D is unclear. This CDR3 has 13 amino acids. The ends were cut back, 6 bases at V and 3 bases at J, with 11 bases in the middle. Germline V lookup: CDR1 WSHSY, CDR2 SAAADI. The CDR3, as DNA: TGCGCCAGCAGGGAGGTAGGGTACACTGAAGCTTTCTTT. It is translated as CASREVGYTEAFF.

This clonotype showed up many times. V usage is TRBV7-2 and J usage is TRBJ2-7, with 7 nucleotides matching TRBD1. The junction had 6 bases not matched to a gene; V was cut back by 6 bases and J by 1 base. Germline loops: CDR1 SGHTA, CDR2 FQGNSA. The CDR3 consists of 14 residues. The CDR3 DNA reads TGTGCCAGCAGTCCCTGGGACAGTTCCTACGAGCAGTACTTC. The encoded protein is CASSPWDSSYEQYF. Using reference TRBV7-2 and TRBJ2-7 for the parts outside the CDR3, the full variable domain is GAGVSQSPSNKVTEKGKDVELRCDPISGHTALYWYRQSLGQGLEFLIYFQGNSAPDKSGLPSDRFSAERTGGSVSTLTIQRTQQEDSAVYLCASSPWDSSYEQYFGPGTRLTVT.

This clonotype occurred many times. At one of its ends the junction is not consistent with the germline gene, which may arise from a read error. The chain's CDR3 is CASSLADSYNEQFF. The CDR3 coding sequence is TGTGCCAGCAGCCTAGCGGACTCCTACAATGAGCAGTTCTTC. The genes are TRBV5-1 and TRBJ2-1; 7 nucleotides agree with TRBD2. This CDR3 comprises 14 residues. Germline lookup yields CDR1 SGHRS and CDR2 YFSETQ.

CDR3 sequence: CASTTRQGAEEQYF. The CDR3 nucleotides are TGTGCCAGCACCACCCGACAGGGGGCGGAGGAGCAGTACTTC. This chain uses TRBV2 with TRBJ2-7, with 10 bases matching TRBD1. Per germline, CDR1 SNHLY and CDR2 FYNNEI. Trimming removed 7 bases from V and 7 bases from J; junction bases left unmatched: 10. The CDR3 contains 14 residues.

At least ten counts were recorded for this clonotype. The junction and the germline gene differ at one end; a read error may be behind it. The chain links TRBV7-9 to TRBJ1-4, with D perhaps TRBD1 (5 bases). The CDR3 is 14 residues long. The germline gives CDR1 SEHNR, CDR2 FQNEAQ (reference sequence). CDR3 residues: CASSLGDGNEKLFF. In DNA form, the CDR3 reads TGCGCCAGCAGCTTGGGGGACGGTAATGAAAAACTGTTTTTT. Filled out from reference TRBV7-9 and TRBJ1-4, the complete variable domain reads DTGVSQNPRHKITKRGQNVTFRCDPISEHNRLYWYRQTLGQGPEFLTYFQNEAQLEKSRLLSDRFSAERPKGSFSTLEIQRTEQGDSAMYLCASSLGDGNEKLFFGSGTQLSVL.